The source of this T cell receptor (beta chain) is a study of radiation and T cells in renal cell carcinoma. In the study overall: Nephrectomy followed 15 Gy stereotactic body radiation by 4 weeks. Findings of the study overall: Top tumor clonotypes rose in blood 2 weeks post-radiation, then contracted. Without pretreatment biopsies, baseline tumor clonotype presence was undetermined.

The CDR3 covers 15 residues. V was clipped by 0 bases and J by 4 bases, with 14 bases between them. Germline V lookup: CDR1 SGHRS, CDR2 YFSETQ. Time point in this sample: baseline pretreatment blood. Treatment meaning: 15 Gy SBRT to primary tumor, nephrectomy 4 weeks later. Serial blood draws occurred at baseline and 2 and 4 weeks post-SBRT. As regards this clone: Its antigen is as yet unknown.

Sequenced by immunoSEQ multiplex PCR; TCRdb stores in-frame clones only, minus some. The table includes approximately 120,000 clones, approximately 78% detected once. The sequencing used blood, collected from a patient whose treatment included radiotherapy and nephrectomy. The chain joins TRBV5-1 to TRBJ2-7; the D is unclear. The TCR sequence derives from a woman aged 60-75 years with renal cell carcinoma. CDR3 DNA sequence: TGCGCCAGCAGCTTGGGTGTAGGGAACGGTTACGAGCAGTACTTC. Its translation is CASSLGVGNGYEQYF.